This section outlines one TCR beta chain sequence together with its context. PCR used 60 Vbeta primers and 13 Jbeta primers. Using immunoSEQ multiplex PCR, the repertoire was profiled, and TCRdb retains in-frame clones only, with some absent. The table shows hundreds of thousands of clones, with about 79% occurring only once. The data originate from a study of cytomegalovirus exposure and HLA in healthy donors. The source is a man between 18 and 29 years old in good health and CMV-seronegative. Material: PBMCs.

This CDR3 is CASRDRGRRAATNEKLFF. CDR3 in DNA: TGTGCCAGTCGGGACAGGGGAAGGAGGGCTGCAACTAATGAAAAACTGTTTTTT. V usage is TRBV19 and J usage is TRBJ1-4, with 10 bases lining up with TRBD1. Germline assignment: CDR1 LNHDA and CDR2 SQIVND (reference sequence). V lost 8 bases, J lost 0 bases, and 12 bases stayed unmatched. This CDR3 spans 18 amino acids.